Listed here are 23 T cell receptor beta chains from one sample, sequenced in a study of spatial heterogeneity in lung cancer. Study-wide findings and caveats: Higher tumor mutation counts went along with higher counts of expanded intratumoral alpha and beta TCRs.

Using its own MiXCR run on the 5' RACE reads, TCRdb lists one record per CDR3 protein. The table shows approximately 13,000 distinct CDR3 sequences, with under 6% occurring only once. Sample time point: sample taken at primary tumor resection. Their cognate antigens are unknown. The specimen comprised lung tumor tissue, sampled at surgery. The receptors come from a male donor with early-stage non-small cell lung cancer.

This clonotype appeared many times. CDR3 sequence (DNA): TGTGCCAGCAGCCAAGAACGGAACAGGGGGTGGCAGCCCCAGCATTTT. Amino acid sequence: CASSQERNRGWQPQHF. The chain uses TRBV4-2 and TRBJ1-5; TRBD1 aligns across 8 bases. The germline CDR1 and CDR2 sequences are LGHNA and YNFKEQ. The V gene end was trimmed by 0 bases and the J gene end by 7 bases; junction bases not matched to a gene: 8. There are 16 residues in the CDR3.

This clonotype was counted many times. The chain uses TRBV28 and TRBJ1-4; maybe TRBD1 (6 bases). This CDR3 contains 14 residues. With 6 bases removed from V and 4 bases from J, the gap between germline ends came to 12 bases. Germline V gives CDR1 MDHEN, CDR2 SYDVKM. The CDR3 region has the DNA TGTGCCAGCAGAACCGGACAGTTTAATGAAAAACTGTTTTTT. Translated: CASRTGQFNEKLFF.

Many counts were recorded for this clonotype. CDR3 amino acids: CASSSTWNTEAFF. CDR3 bases: TGTGCCAGCAGCTCTACATGGAACACTGAAGCTTTCTTT. This chain joins TRBV5-6 and TRBJ1-1; D remains unclear. V shed 3 bases and J shed 1 base, with 7 bases lying between them. Germline CDR1 reads SGHDT; CDR2 reads YYEEEE. The CDR3 totals 13 residues.

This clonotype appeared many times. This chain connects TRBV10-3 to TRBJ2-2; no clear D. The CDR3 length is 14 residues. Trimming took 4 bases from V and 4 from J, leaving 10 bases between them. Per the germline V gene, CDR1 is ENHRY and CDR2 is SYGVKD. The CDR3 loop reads CAISVEQVTGELFF. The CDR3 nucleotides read TGTGCCATCAGTGTGGAGCAGGTCACCGGGGAGCTGTTTTTT.

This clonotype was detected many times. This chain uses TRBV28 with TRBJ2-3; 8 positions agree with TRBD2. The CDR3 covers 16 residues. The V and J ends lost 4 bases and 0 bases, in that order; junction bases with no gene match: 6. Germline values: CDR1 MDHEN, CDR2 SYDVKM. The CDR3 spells CASSSAGGLSTDTQYF. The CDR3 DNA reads TGTGCCAGCAGTTCGGCGGGGGGTCTAAGCACAGATACGCAGTATTTT.

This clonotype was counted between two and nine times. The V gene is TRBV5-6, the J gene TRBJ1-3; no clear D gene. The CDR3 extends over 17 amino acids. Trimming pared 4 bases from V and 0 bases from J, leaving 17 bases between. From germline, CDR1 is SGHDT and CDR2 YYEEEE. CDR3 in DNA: TGTGCCAGCAGCCCCTACCCGACGGCTTCCTCTGGAAACACCATATATTTT. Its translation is CASSPYPTASSGNTIYF.

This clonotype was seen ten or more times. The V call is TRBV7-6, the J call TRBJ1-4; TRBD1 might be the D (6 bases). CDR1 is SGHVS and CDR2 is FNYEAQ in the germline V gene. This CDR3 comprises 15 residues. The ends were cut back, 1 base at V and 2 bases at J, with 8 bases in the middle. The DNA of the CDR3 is TGTGCCAGCAGCTTAGTGGGGGCCACTAATGAAAAACTGTTTTTT. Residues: CASSLVGATNEKLFF.

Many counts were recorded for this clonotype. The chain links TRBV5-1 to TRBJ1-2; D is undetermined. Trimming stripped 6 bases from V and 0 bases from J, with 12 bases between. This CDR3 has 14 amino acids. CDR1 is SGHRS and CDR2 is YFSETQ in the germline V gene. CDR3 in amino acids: CASKQDGSNYGYTF. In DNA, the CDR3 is TGCGCCAGCAAGCAGGACGGATCTAACTATGGCTACACCTTC.

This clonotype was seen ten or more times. The CDR3 loop is CASSPDRGTEAFF. CDR3 coding DNA: TGTGCCAGCAGCCCGGACAGGGGCACTGAAGCTTTCTTT. The rearrangement links TRBV6-2 or TRBV6-3 to TRBJ1-1, with 9 positions matching TRBD1. This CDR3 is 13 amino acids long. V shed 6 bases and J 4 bases; nucleotides not matched to a gene: 3. The germline gives CDR1 MNHEY, CDR2 SVGEGT.

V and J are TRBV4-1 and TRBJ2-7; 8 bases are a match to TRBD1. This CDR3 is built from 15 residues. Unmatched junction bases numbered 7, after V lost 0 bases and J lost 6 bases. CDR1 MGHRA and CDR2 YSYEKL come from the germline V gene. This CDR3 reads CASSQETGVHLEQYF. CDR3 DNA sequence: TGCGCCAGCAGCCAAGAGACAGGGGTCCATCTCGAGCAGTACTTC.

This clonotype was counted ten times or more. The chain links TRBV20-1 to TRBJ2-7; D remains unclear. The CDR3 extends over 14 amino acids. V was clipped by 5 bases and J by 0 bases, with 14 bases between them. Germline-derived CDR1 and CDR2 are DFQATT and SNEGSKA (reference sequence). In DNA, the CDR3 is TGCAGTGCTTCCAAGACGTGGGGCTCCTACGAGCAGTACTTC. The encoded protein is CSASKTWGSYEQYF.

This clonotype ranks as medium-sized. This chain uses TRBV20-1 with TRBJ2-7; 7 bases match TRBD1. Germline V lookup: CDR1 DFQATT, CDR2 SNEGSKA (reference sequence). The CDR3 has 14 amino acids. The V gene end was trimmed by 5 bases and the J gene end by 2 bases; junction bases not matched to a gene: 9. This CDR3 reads CSALQGRGAYEQYF. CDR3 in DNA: TGCAGTGCTTTACAGGGGCGCGGCGCCTACGAGCAGTACTTC.

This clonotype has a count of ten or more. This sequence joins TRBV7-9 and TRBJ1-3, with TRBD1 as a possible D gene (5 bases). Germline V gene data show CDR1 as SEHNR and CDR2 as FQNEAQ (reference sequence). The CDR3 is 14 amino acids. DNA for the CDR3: TGTGCGCCGGAGAGGGGCTTCTCTGGAAACACCATATATTTT. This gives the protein CAPERGFSGNTIYF.

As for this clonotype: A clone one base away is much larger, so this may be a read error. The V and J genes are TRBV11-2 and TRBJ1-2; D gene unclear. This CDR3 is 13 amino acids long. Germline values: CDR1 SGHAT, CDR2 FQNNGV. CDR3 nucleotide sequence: TGTGTCAGCAGCCTCGGTCTCTCCTATGGCTACACCTTC. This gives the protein CVSSLGLSYGYTF.

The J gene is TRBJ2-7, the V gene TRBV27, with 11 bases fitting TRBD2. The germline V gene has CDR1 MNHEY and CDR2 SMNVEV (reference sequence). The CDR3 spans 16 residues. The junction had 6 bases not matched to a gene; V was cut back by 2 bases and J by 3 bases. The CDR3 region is CASSLAPGLADYEQYF. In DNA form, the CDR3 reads TGTGCCAGCAGTTTAGCACCGGGACTAGCGGACTACGAGCAGTACTTC.

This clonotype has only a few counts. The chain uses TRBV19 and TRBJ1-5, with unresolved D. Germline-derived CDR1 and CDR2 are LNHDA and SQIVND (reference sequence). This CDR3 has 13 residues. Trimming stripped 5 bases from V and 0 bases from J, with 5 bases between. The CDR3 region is CASSLNSNQPQHF. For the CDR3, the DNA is TGTGCCAGTAGTCTCAATAGCAATCAGCCCCAGCATTTT.

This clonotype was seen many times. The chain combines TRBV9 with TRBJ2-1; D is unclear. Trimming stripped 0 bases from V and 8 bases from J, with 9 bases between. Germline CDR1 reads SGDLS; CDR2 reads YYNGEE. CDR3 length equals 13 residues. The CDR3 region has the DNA TGTGCCAGCAGCGTAGGGACCAATGATGAGCAGTTCTTC. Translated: CASSVGTNDEQFF.

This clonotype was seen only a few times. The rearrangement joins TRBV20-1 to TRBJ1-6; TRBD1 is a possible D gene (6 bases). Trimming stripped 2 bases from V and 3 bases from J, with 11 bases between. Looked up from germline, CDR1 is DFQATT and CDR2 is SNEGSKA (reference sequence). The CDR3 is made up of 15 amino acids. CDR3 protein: CSARRTEVYNSPLHF. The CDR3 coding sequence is TGCAGTGCTAGAAGGACAGAAGTCTATAATTCACCCCTCCACTTT.

The chain's CDR3 is CASSSPGLAVHEQYF. DNA of the CDR3: TGTGCCAGCAGCTCGCCGGGACTAGCGGTGCACGAGCAGTACTTC. The V gene is TRBV7-6, the J gene TRBJ2-7, with 11 bases matching TRBD2. The CDR3 is 15 amino acids. V lost 4 bases, J lost 5 bases, and 7 bases stayed unmatched. Per germline, CDR1 SGHVS and CDR2 FNYEAQ.

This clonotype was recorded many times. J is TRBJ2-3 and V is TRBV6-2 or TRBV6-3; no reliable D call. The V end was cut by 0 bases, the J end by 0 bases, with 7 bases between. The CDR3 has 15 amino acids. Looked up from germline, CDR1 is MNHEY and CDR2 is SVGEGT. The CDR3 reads CASSYSWTSTDTQYF. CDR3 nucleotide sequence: TGTGCCAGCAGTTACTCGTGGACGAGCACAGATACGCAGTATTTT.

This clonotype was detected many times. CDR3 sequence (DNA): TGTGCCAGCAGTGCGATCCCCGGGACCTCAATTGGAATAATAACGCAGTATTTT. Translation gives CASSAIPGTSIGIITQYF. This rearrangement joins TRBV2 to TRBJ2-3, with D perhaps being TRBD1 or TRBD2 (5 bases each). There are 18 residues in the CDR3. The V gene lost 4 bases and the J gene lost 9 bases, with 29 bases spanning the gap. Germline V lookup: CDR1 SNHLY, CDR2 FYNNEI.

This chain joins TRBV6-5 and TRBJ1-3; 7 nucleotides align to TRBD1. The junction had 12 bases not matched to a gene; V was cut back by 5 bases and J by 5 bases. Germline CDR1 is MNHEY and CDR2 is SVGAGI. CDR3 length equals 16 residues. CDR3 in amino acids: CASSPRGGTVRNTIYF. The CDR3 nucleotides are TGTGCCAGCAGTCCCCGGGGGGGGACAGTAAGAAACACCATATATTTT.

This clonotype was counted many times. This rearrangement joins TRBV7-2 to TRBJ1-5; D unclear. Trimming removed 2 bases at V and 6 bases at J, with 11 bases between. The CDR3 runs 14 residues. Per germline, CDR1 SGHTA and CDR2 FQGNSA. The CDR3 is CASSLNGEGQPQHF. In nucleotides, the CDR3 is TGTGCCAGCAGCTTAAATGGGGAGGGTCAGCCCCAGCATTTT. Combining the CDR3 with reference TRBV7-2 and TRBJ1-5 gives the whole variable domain GAGVSQSPSNKVTEKGKDVELRCDPISGHTALYWYRQSLGQGLEFLIYFQGNSAPDKSGLPSDRFSAERTGGSVSTLTIQRTQQEDSAVYLCASSLNGEGQPQHFGDGTRLSIL.